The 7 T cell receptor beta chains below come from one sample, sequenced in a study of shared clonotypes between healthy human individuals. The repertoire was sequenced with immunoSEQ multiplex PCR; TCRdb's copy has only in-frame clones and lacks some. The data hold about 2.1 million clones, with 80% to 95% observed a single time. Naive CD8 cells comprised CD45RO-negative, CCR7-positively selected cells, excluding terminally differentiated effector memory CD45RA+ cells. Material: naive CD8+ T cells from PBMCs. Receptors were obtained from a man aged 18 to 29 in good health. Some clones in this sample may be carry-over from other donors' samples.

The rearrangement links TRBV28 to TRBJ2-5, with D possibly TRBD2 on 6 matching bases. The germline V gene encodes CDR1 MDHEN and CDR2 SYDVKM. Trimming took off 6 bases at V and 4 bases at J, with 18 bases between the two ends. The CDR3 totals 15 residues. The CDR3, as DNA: TGTGCCAGCAGGGGGGTAGCGGCGAGGGGAGAGACCCAGTACTTC. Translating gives CASRGVAARGETQYF.

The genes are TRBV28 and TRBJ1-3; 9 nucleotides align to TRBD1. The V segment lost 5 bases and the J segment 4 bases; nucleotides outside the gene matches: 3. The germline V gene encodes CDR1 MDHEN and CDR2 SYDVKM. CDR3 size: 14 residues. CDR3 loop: CASSHRGHGNTIYF. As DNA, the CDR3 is TGTGCCAGCAGTCACAGGGGGCACGGAAACACCATATATTTT.

CDR3 sequence (DNA): TGCAGTGTGTTTAACTACAATGAGCAGTTCTTC. Translated: CSVFNYNEQFF. The V gene is TRBV20-1, the J gene TRBJ2-1; no clear D. CDR1 and CDR2 from the germline V gene are DFQATT and SNEGSKA (reference sequence). CDR3 length: 11 residues. The germline V and J ends were trimmed by 7 bases and 3 bases, with 7 bases remaining between them.

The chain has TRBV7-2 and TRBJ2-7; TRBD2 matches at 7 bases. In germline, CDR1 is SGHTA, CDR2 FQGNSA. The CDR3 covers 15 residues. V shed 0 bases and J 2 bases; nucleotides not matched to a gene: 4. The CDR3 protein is CASSLAAGEPYEQYF. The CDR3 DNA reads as TGTGCCAGCAGCTTAGCCGCGGGAGAGCCCTACGAGCAGTACTTC. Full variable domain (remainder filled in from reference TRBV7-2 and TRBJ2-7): GAGVSQSPSNKVTEKGKDVELRCDPISGHTALYWYRQSLGQGLEFLIYFQGNSAPDKSGLPSDRFSAERTGGSVSTLTIQRTQQEDSAVYLCASSLAAGEPYEQYFGPGTRLTVT.

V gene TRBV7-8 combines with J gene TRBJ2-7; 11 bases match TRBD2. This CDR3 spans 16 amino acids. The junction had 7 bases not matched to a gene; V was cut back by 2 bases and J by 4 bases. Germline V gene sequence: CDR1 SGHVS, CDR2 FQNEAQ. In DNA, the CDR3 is TGTGCCAGCAGCTTACCTACTAGCGGGAGTACTTACGAGCAGTACTTC. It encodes CASSLPTSGSTYEQYF.

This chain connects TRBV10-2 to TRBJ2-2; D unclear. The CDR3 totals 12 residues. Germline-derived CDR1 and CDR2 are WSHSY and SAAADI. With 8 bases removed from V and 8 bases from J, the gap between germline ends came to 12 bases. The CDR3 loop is CASSPGRGELFF. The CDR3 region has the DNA TGCGCCAGCTCCCCCGGGCGGGGGGAGCTGTTTTTT.

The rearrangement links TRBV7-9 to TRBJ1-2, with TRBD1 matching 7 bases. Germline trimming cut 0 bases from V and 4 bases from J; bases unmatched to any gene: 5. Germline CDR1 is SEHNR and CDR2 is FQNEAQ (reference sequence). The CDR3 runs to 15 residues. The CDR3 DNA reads TGTGCCAGCAGCTTAGCGGAAAACAGGGGCTATGGCTACACCTTC. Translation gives CASSLAENRGYGYTF.